What follows are 24 T cell receptor beta chains derived from one specimen sequenced in a study of early T cells in non-severe SARS-CoV-2 infection. One entry per CDR3 protein, called by TCRdb with MiXCR from the 5' RACE reads. The sample yields over 50,000 distinct CDR3 sequences, over 9.5% seen once. The sequenced sample was whole blood. The receptors originated from an adult who was a healthcare worker with PCR-confirmed SARS-CoV-2 infection or an uninfected control (not recorded which).

This clonotype was recorded many times. The chain is built from TRBV6-4 and TRBJ2-2; D gene ambiguous. Germline CDR1 and CDR2: MRHNA and SNTAGT. Trimming pared 5 bases from V and 8 bases from J, leaving 9 bases between. This CDR3 comprises 12 residues. The CDR3 DNA is TGTGCCAGCAGTAGAGTTTTTGGGGAGCTGTTTTTT. Amino acid sequence: CASSRVFGELFF.

This clonotype was observed at least ten times. J is TRBJ1-1 and V is TRBV14; D is undetermined. CDR3 size: 15 residues. The V gene's germline CDR1 is SGHDN and CDR2 FVKESK. The V gene lost 0 bases and the J gene lost 1 base, with 9 bases spanning the gap. The CDR3 region has the DNA TGTGCCAGCAGCCAAGATAATATGCGGAACACTGAAGCTTTCTTT. This gives the protein CASSQDNMRNTEAFF.

This clonotype came up many times. V is TRBV7-8 and J is TRBJ1-4; TRBD1 is a possible D gene (6 bases). This CDR3 is built from 14 residues. Germline CDR1 reads SGHVS; CDR2 reads FQNEAQ. The germline V and J ends were trimmed by 2 bases and 6 bases, with 10 bases remaining between them. CDR3 residues: CASSLRGRDEKLFF. The CDR3 coding sequence is TGTGCCAGCAGCTTAAGGGGGAGGGATGAAAAACTGTTTTTT.

This clonotype occurred many times. This chain links TRBV7-3 with TRBJ2-1; D is unclear. CDR1 and CDR2 from the germline V gene are SGHTA and FQGTGA. The CDR3 consists of 14 residues. The V end lost 1 base, the J end lost 4 bases, and 8 bases lay between the germline ends. In nucleotides, the CDR3 is TGTGCCAGCAGCTTAAGCCCGAGTTACAATGAGCAGTTCTTC. It translates to CASSLSPSYNEQFF. The full variable domain, in which reference TRBV7-3 and TRBJ2-1 provide the parts outside the CDR3, is GAGVSQTPSNKVTEKGKYVELRCDPISGHTALYWYRQSLGQGPEFLIYFQGTGAADDSGLPNDRFFAVRPEGSVSTLKIQRTERGDSAVYLCASSLSPSYNEQFFGPGTRLTVL.

The chain joins TRBV29-1 to TRBJ2-5; D not certain. Trimming cost V 4 bases and J 5 bases, with 8 bases left between them. The germline V gene has CDR1 SQVTM and CDR2 ANQGSEA. The CDR3 is 11 residues long. CDR3 nucleotides: TGCAGCGTTGCCCATAGTGAGACCCAGTACTTC. Encoded protein: CSVAHSETQYF.

This clonotype has ten or more counts. The chain uses TRBV4-1 and TRBJ2-7; 11 bases match TRBD2. The germline CDR1 and CDR2 sequences are MGHRA and YSYEKL. The ends lost 0 bases at V and 3 bases at J; junction bases unmatched: 1. The CDR3 covers 15 residues. In DNA form, the CDR3 reads TGCGCCAGCAGCCAAGAGGGGACTAGCGGCTACGAGCAGTACTTC. Protein: CASSQEGTSGYEQYF.

This clonotype came up a few times. The chain couples TRBV7-9 to TRBJ2-5; no clear D. The V and J ends lost 6 bases and 1 base respectively, with 9 bases between them. Germline CDR1 reads SEHNR; CDR2 reads FQNEAQ (reference sequence). This CDR3 spans 13 amino acids. The CDR3 reads CASSLFSQETQYF. The CDR3, as DNA: TGTGCCAGCAGTCTTTTCTCCCAAGAGACCCAGTACTTC.

This clonotype showed up just a few times. V usage is TRBV29-1 and J usage is TRBJ2-2; TRBD1 matches at 8 bases. Per the germline V gene, CDR1 is SQVTM and CDR2 is ANQGSEA. Trimming took 4 bases from V and 4 from J; bases not matched to a gene: 2. The CDR3 totals 13 residues. The CDR3: CSVAGGPTGELFF. CDR3 DNA sequence: TGCAGCGTTGCAGGGGGCCCCACCGGGGAGCTGTTTTTT.

In DNA form, the CDR3 reads TGCGCCAGCAGCAAGGGACAGGGGTCCTACGAGCAGTACTTC. It yields the protein CASSKGQGSYEQYF. This chain connects TRBV5-1 to TRBJ2-7, with 10 nucleotides matching TRBD1. This CDR3 has 14 residues. Per germline, CDR1 SGHRS and CDR2 YFSETQ. V lost 4 bases, J lost 1 base, and 2 bases stayed unmatched.

This clonotype was found many times. The chain carries TRBV20-1 and TRBJ1-1, with D maybe TRBD1 (6 bases). The V end was cut by 6 bases, the J end by 7 bases, with 24 bases between. Germline CDR1 reads DFQATT; CDR2 reads SNEGSKA (reference sequence). The CDR3 covers 15 residues. Here the CDR3 reads CSAKTPARGGGEAFF. CDR3 sequence (DNA): TGCAGTGCCAAGACCCCGGCCCGGGGAGGGGGTGAAGCTTTCTTT.

This clonotype was picked up many times. The genes are TRBV10-3 and TRBJ2-3; D not certain. Trimming took 7 bases from V and 10 from J, leaving 21 bases between them. CDR1 and CDR2 (germline): ENHRY, SYGVKD. The CDR3 consists of 14 residues. As DNA, the CDR3 is TGTGCCATCACTTTCGACCCCGTGGCCGCGGCGCAGTATTTT. Its protein product is CAITFDPVAAAQYF.

This CDR3 reads CASSFTSGRVKNIQYF. DNA of the CDR3: TGTGCCAGCAGCTTTACTAGCGGGAGGGTAAAAAACATTCAGTACTTC. The chain couples TRBV13 to TRBJ2-4, with 13 bases matching TRBD2. Germline CDR1 reads PRHDT; CDR2 reads FYEKMQ (reference sequence). V shed 3 bases, J shed 4 bases, and the junction held 3 bases outside the gene matches. There are 16 residues in the CDR3.

This clonotype occurred many times. The V gene is TRBV7-3, the J gene TRBJ2-3, with 10 bases identical to TRBD2. V shed 2 bases and J 6 bases; nucleotides not matched to a gene: 8. Germline CDR1 SGHTA, CDR2 FQGTGA. The CDR3 covers 16 residues. The CDR3 DNA is TGTGCCAGCAGCTTAGTCCTAGCGGGAGTGAAGGATACGCAGTATTTT. This encodes CASSLVLAGVKDTQYF.

This clonotype occurred many times. V and J are TRBV19 and TRBJ2-7; D gene uncertain. The CDR3 has 13 amino acids. Trimming stripped 4 bases from V and 4 bases from J, with 11 bases between. In germline, CDR1 is LNHDA, CDR2 SQIVND (reference sequence). The CDR3 sequence: CASSTSDGYEQYF. In DNA, the CDR3 is TGTGCCAGTAGTACCTCGGACGGGTACGAGCAGTACTTC. The full variable domain, its missing parts supplied by reference TRBV19 and TRBJ2-7, is DGGITQSPKYLFRKEGQNVTLSCEQNLNHDAMYWYRQDPGQGLRLIYYSQIVNDFQKGDIAEGYSVSREKKESFPLTVTSAQKNPTAFYLCASSTSDGYEQYFGPGTRLTVT.

This chain joins TRBV11-2 and TRBJ2-1, with D unclear. Germline assignment: CDR1 SGHAT and CDR2 FQNNGV. The CDR3 consists of 9 residues. V lost 4 bases, J lost 15 bases, and 7 bases lay in between. CDR3 in amino acids: CASSSKRFF. CDR3 sequence (DNA): TGTGCCAGCAGCTCGAAAAGGTTCTTC.

At least ten counts were recorded for this clonotype. The chain links TRBV11-2 to TRBJ2-7; a possible D gene is TRBD1 (6 bases). Germline V gene lookup returns CDR1 SGHAT and CDR2 FQNNGV. The ends were cut back, 4 bases at V and 3 bases at J, with 10 bases in the middle. The CDR3 runs 13 residues. The DNA for the CDR3 is TGTGCCAGCAGCTACTCGACAGGCTACGAGCAGTACTTC. It encodes CASSYSTGYEQYF.

This clonotype showed up many times. V is TRBV7-8 and J is TRBJ2-1; TRBD1 or TRBD2 may be the D gene (5 bases each). This CDR3 is 15 amino acids long. The V and J ends lost 8 bases and 4 bases respectively, with 18 bases between them. Germline CDR1 SGHVS, CDR2 FQNEAQ. The CDR3 DNA is TGTGCCAGCGGCTACGGGGCCGGAACGTACAATGAGCAGTTCTTC. Its protein product is CASGYGAGTYNEQFF.

This clonotype was counted many times. The chain links TRBV5-1 to TRBJ2-2, with a tentative D call TRBD1 (5 bases). Germline V lookup: CDR1 SGHRS, CDR2 YFSETQ. This CDR3 has 16 amino acids. V gave up 0 bases and J gave up 1 base, with 10 bases separating them. The CDR3 protein is CASSLGQLRNTGELFF. In DNA form, the CDR3 reads TGCGCCAGCAGCTTGGGACAGTTGAGGAACACCGGGGAGCTGTTTTTT. Variable domain in full (rest from reference TRBV5-1 and TRBJ2-2): KAGVTQTPRYLIKTRGQQVTLSCSPISGHRSVSWYQQTPGQGLQFLFEYFSETQRNKGNFPGRFSGRQFSNSRSEMNVSTLELGDSALYLCASSLGQLRNTGELFFGEGSRLTVL.

This clonotype was found many times. The V and J genes are TRBV3-1 and TRBJ1-6, with D possibly matching TRBD1 (6 bases). Trimming took off 4 bases at V and 10 bases at J, with 20 bases between the two ends. Per the germline V gene, CDR1 is LGHDT and CDR2 is YNNKEL (reference sequence). This CDR3 comprises 16 residues. Written as DNA, the CDR3 is TGTGCCAGCAGCCCCGTAGGGAGACTTCAGGGGTCACCCCTCCACTTT. Amino acids: CASSPVGRLQGSPLHF.

This clonotype was seen ten or more times. The rearrangement uses TRBV6-1 and TRBJ2-4; 8 bases line up with TRBD1. There are 14 residues in the CDR3. Germline-derived CDR1 and CDR2 are MNHNS and SASEGT. Trimming at V came to 10 bases and at J to 3 bases, leaving 8 bases not matched to a gene. CDR3 region: CATDRGLSKNIQYF. The CDR3 region has the DNA TGTGCCACCGACAGGGGCCTAAGCAAAAACATTCAGTACTTC.

By share, this clonotype counts as medium-sized. This chain joins TRBV18 and TRBJ2-5; no definite D call. V lost 4 bases and J 5 bases, leaving 5 bases between the germline ends. The germline V gene encodes CDR1 KGHSH and CDR2 LQKENI. The CDR3 has 11 residues. The CDR3 spells CASSLGETQYF. The CDR3 DNA sequence: TGTGCCAGCTCACTAGGGGAGACCCAGTACTTC.

V and J are TRBV19 and TRBJ1-5; TRBD1 aligns across 8 bases. The germline V gene has CDR1 LNHDA and CDR2 SQIVND (reference sequence). The CDR3 consists of 18 residues. V was pared by 0 bases and J by 3 bases, with 10 bases of the junction left unmatched. CDR3 protein: CASSIDPDRGWNNQPQHF. As DNA, the CDR3 is TGTGCCAGTAGTATAGATCCAGACAGGGGATGGAACAATCAGCCCCAGCATTTT.

This clonotype occurred many times. The chain links TRBV7-3 to TRBJ1-6, with 8 bases matching TRBD1. Germline CDR1 reads SGHTA; CDR2 reads FQGTGA. The CDR3 length is 14 residues. Trimming cost V 2 bases and J 7 bases; bases outside gene matches: 1. The CDR3 spells CASSLSGGNSPLHF. The CDR3 DNA follows: TGTGCCAGCAGCTTATCAGGGGGCAATTCACCCCTCCACTTT.

This clonotype was detected many times. The chain has TRBV25-1 and TRBJ2-6; TRBD1 agrees at 12 bases. The CDR3 is 17 residues long. The germline V gene has CDR1 MGHDK and CDR2 SYGVNS. Germline trimming cut 3 bases from V and 4 bases from J; bases unmatched to any gene: 4. DNA of the CDR3: TGTGCCAGCAGTGACCGGGACAGGGGGCGCGGGGCCAACGTCCTGACTTTC. Encoded protein: CASSDRDRGRGANVLTF.